This T cell receptor beta chain was retrieved from a study of T cell repertoires in aging, cancer and after chemotherapy. The template was genomic DNA from peripheral blood, not RNA. TRB rearrangements spanning V, D and J were amplified using mixed TRB-A/B primers. Each CDR3 protein gets one entry after TCRdb re-called the multiplex PCR reads with MiXCR. This repertoire shows about 5,000 distinct CDR3 sequences, roughly 20% found once; its top ten account for 3% to 4%. Judged by abundance, this clonotype is medium-sized (0.01 to 0.1%). What it binds is not known. In germline, CDR1 is LNHNV, CDR2 YYDKDF (reference sequence). The V end lost 1 base, the J end lost 5 bases, and 4 bases lay between the germline ends. The CDR3 runs to 12 residues. Whole-study results and caveats: In healthy donors, age-related TCR diversity loss mainly reflected lost richness. Age-matched healthy donors had significantly more diverse, less clonal blood TCR repertoires than untreated cancer patients.

This clonotype was sampled from a human donor in good health. The donor label of this sample is uncertain. The gene calls are TRBV15 and TRBJ2-3; unclear D gene. The sample taken for sequencing was blood. CDR3 loop: CATSRGVDTQYF. The DNA for the CDR3 is TGTGCCACCAGCAGAGGGGTAGATACGCAGTATTTT.